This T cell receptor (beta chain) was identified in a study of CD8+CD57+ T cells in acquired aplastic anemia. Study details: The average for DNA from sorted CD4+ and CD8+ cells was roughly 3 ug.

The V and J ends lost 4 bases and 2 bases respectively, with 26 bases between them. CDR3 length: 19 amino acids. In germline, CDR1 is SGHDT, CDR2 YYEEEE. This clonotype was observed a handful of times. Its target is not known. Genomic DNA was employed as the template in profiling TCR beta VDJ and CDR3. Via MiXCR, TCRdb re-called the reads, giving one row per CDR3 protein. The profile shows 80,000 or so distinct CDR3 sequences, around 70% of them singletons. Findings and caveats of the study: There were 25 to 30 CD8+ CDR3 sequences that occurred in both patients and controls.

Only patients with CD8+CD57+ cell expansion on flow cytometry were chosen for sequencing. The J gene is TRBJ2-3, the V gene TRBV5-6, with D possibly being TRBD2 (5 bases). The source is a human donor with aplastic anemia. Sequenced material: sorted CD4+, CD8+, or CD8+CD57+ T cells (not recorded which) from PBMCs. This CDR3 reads CASSTLGISLGHLTDTQYF. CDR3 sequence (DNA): TGTGCCAGCAGCACACTAGGGATTTCCCTAGGGCATCTCACAGATACGCAGTATTTT. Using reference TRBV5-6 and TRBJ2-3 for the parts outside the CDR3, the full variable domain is DAGVTQSPTHLIKTRGQQVTLRCSPKSGHDTVSWYQQALGQGPQFIFQYYEEEERQRGNFPDRFSGHQFPNYSSELNVNALLLGDSALYLCASSTLGISLGHLTDTQYFGPGTRLTVL.